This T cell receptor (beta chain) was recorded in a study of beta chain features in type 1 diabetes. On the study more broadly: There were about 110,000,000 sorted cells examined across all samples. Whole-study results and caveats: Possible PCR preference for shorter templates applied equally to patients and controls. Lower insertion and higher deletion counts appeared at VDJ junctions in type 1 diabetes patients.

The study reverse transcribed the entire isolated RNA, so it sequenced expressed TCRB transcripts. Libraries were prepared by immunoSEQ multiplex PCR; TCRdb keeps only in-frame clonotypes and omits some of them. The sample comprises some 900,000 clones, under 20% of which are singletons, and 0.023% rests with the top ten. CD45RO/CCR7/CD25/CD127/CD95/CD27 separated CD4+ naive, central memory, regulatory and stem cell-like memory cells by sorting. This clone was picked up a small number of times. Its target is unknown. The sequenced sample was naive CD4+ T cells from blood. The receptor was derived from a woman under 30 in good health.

The CDR3 reads CASSLEYEQFF. DNA for the CDR3: TGTGCCAGCAGCTTAGAGTATGAGCAGTTCTTC. The V and J genes are TRBV7-2 and TRBJ2-1; D is unclear. The germline CDR1 and CDR2 sequences are SGHTA and FQGNSA. The CDR3 consists of 11 residues. V was shortened by 1 base and J by 8 bases, with 3 bases between the two germline ends.